The 19 T cell receptor beta chains below all came from one sample that was sequenced in a study of T cell repertoires in cytomegalovirus infection. TCRdb recomputed calls from the reads with MiXCR, one row per CDR3 protein. The data contain 350,000 to 500,000 distinct CDR3 sequences, under 40% of them singletons. Source material: PBMCs. These receptors all come from a human donor in good health (CMV status not recorded). Some clones in this sample may be carry-over from other donors' samples.

The V call is TRBV28, the J call TRBJ2-5; 7 positions agree with TRBD1. With 6 bases clipped from V and 1 base from J, the junction kept 17 bases outside the gene matches. Germline values: CDR1 MDHEN, CDR2 SYDVKM. The CDR3 is made up of 18 amino acids. In nucleotides, the CDR3 is TGTGCCAGCAGCATTCCCTCAATTGACAGGGATCCCCAAGAGACCCAGTACTTC. It is translated as CASSIPSIDRDPQETQYF.

This clonotype has a count of ten or more. The chain employs TRBV12-3 or TRBV12-4 and TRBJ2-7, with D possibly matching TRBD2 (6 bases). Trimming left V 6 bases short and J 3 bases short, with 21 bases between. This CDR3 region has 16 residues. Here the CDR3 DNA reads TGTGCCAGCAGCCCCACCTGGGACTCCCGGATCTACGAGCAGTACTTC. Its protein product is CASSPTWDSRIYEQYF.

With respect to this clonotype: This may be a read error, as it is one base from a much larger clone. V is TRBV7-6 and J is TRBJ2-6; D perhaps matches TRBD1 (7 bases). With 1 base removed from V and 0 bases from J, the gap between germline ends came to 13 bases. The CDR3 spans 18 residues. Germline assignment: CDR1 SGHVS and CDR2 FNYEAQ. CDR3 bases: TGTGCCAGCAGCTTAGTGCAGGGGGACTTCTCTGGGGCCAACGTCCTGACTTTC. Its protein product is CASSLVQGDFSGANVLTF. Full variable domain (missing parts from reference TRBV7-6 and TRBJ2-6): GAGVSQSPRYKVTKRGQDVALRCDPISGHVSLYWYRQALGQGPEFLTYFNYEAQQDKSGLPNDRFSAERPEGSISTLTIQRTEQRDSAMYRCASSLVQGDFSGANVLTFGAGSRLTVL.

In this sample, this clonotype turned up a few times. This rearrangement joins TRBV24-1 to TRBJ2-5; the D is unclear. The V gene's germline CDR1 is KGHDR and CDR2 SFDVKD. The CDR3 loop spans 12 amino acids. Trimming left V 1 base short and J 1 base short, with 0 bases between. CDR3 amino acids: CATSDFQETQYF. In DNA form, the CDR3 reads TGTGCCACCAGTGATTTCCAAGAGACCCAGTACTTC.

The J gene is TRBJ1-2, the V gene TRBV6-6; 7 bases agree with TRBD1. CDR1 is MNHNY and CDR2 is SVGAGI in the germline V gene (reference sequence). The CDR3 is 15 amino acids. Trimming removed 5 bases from V and 4 bases from J; junction bases left unmatched: 10. The DNA for the CDR3 is TGTGCCAGCAGTAAAAGGGACAGCACAGGCTATGGCTACACCTTC. Amino acids: CASSKRDSTGYGYTF.

Notes on this clonotype: A much larger clonotype is one base distant, so this may be a read error. The chain has TRBV6-2 or TRBV6-3 and TRBJ1-4; D might be TRBD1 (6 bases). CDR1 and CDR2 from the germline V gene are MNHEY and SVGEGT. The CDR3 runs to 15 residues. CDR3 in amino acids: CARSSRGSTNEKLFF. In DNA form, the CDR3 reads TGTGCCCGCAGTTCCAGGGGCTCAACTAATGAAAAACTGTTTTTT.

Concerning this clonotype itself: The junction differs from germline at one of its ends, possibly a read error. The rearrangement links TRBV5-1 to TRBJ2-3; 10 nucleotides agree with TRBD2. Germline V gives CDR1 SGHRS, CDR2 YFSETQ. The length of the CDR3 is 15 residues. For the CDR3, the DNA is TGCGCCAGCAGCTTCAATAGCGGGGGGACAGATACGCAGTCTTTT. Translating it yields CASSFNSGGTDTQSF. Combining the CDR3 with reference TRBV5-1 and TRBJ2-3 gives the whole variable domain KAGVTQTPRYLIKTRGQQVTLSCSPISGHRSVSWYQQTPGQGLQFLFEYFSETQRNKGNFPGRFSGRQFSNSRSEMNVSTLELGDSALYLCASSFNSGGTDTQSFGPGTRLTVL.

This clonotype has more than one count but fewer than ten. The CDR3 region is CASLKGNGYTF. The CDR3 DNA sequence: TGTGCCAGTTTGAAAGGGAATGGCTACACCTTC. V gene TRBV6-5 combines with J gene TRBJ1-2, with unresolved D. From germline, CDR1 is MNHEY and CDR2 SVGAGI. V gave up 9 bases and J gave up 6 bases, with 11 bases separating them. The CDR3 is made up of 11 amino acids.

This clonotype was observed a handful of times. The chain is built from TRBV6-6 and TRBJ2-7, with 7 bases matching TRBD1. The CDR3 runs to 14 residues. CDR1 and CDR2 from the germline V gene are MNHNY and SVGAGI (reference sequence). After removal of 7 bases from V and 3 bases from J, the junction contained 9 bases not matched to a gene. The CDR3 region is CASTNQGVSYEQYF. CDR3 bases: TGTGCCAGCACCAACCAGGGGGTCAGCTACGAGCAGTACTTC.

The chain employs TRBV2 and TRBJ2-7; no firm D call. V was pared by 3 bases and J by 4 bases, with 7 bases between. The germline CDR1 and CDR2 sequences are SNHLY and FYNNEI. This CDR3 has 12 amino acids. Here the CDR3 reads CASSERSYEQYF. The CDR3 nucleotides read TGTGCCAGCAGTGAGCGCTCTTACGAGCAGTACTTC.

A note on this clonotype: No conserved phenylalanine or tryptophan ends this CDR3, so it is likely a read error. The chain links TRBV11-2 to TRBJ2-7; 13 bases match TRBD2. The V segment lost 6 bases and the J segment 4 bases; nucleotides outside the gene matches: 9. The germline V gene has CDR1 SGHAT and CDR2 FQNNGV. The CDR3 extends over 16 amino acids. The CDR3 is CASREKTSGGRYEQYC. Here the CDR3 DNA reads TGTGCCAGCAGAGAAAAGACTAGCGGGGGGAGGTACGAGCAGTACTGC.

This clonotype was counted many times. The chain combines TRBV7-6 with TRBJ2-5; TRBD2 aligns across 14 bases. V trimming: 6 bases; J trimming: 2 bases; junction bases outside the gene matches: 8. The CDR3 is 17 residues long. CDR1 SGHVS and CDR2 FNYEAQ come from the germline V gene. Here the CDR3 reads CASSPGTSGGLQETQYF. The CDR3 nucleotides read TGTGCCAGCAGTCCAGGGACTAGCGGGGGACTACAAGAGACCCAGTACTTC.

This chain links TRBV30 with TRBJ2-1; TRBD1 is a possible D gene (5 bases). The CDR3 runs to 12 residues. Between the trimmed V and J ends, which lost 0 bases and 9 bases, there was a span of 9 bases. Germline CDR1 is GTSNPN and CDR2 is SVGIG (reference sequence). CDR3 in DNA: TGTGCCTGGAGTGTACAGGAGACTGAGCAGTTCTTC. Translated: CAWSVQETEQFF.

The rearrangement joins TRBV5-1 to TRBJ2-5; no definite D call. Trimming left V 0 bases short and J 2 bases short, with 8 bases between. The CDR3 length is 14 residues. Germline CDR1 reads SGHRS; CDR2 reads YFSETQ. The DNA for the CDR3 is TGCGCCAGCAGCTTGGAACTGCTTCAAGAGACCCAGTACTTC. This encodes CASSLELLQETQYF.

This clonotype was counted ten times or more. The chain combines TRBV7-2 with TRBJ2-1; 7 nucleotides line up with TRBD1. Trimming at V came to 6 bases and at J to 4 bases, leaving 9 bases not matched to a gene. Per the germline V gene, CDR1 is SGHTA and CDR2 is FQGNSA. The CDR3 has 15 amino acids. DNA for the CDR3: TGTGCCAGCAGTCTCCGGGACAGAAGTTACAATGAGCAGTTCTTC. It translates to CASSLRDRSYNEQFF.

J is TRBJ2-7 and V is TRBV20-1; D possibly matches TRBD1 or TRBD2 (5 bases each). The CDR3 covers 15 residues. Germline V gives CDR1 DFQATT, CDR2 SNEGSKA (reference sequence). Trimming removed 3 bases from V and 6 bases from J, with 21 bases in between. Here the CDR3 DNA reads TGCAGTGCTAGCGCCCAGGGACGGCGGAACTCCGAGCAGTACTTC. Translation gives CSASAQGRRNSEQYF.

V gene TRBV3-1 combines with J gene TRBJ2-5; D remains unclear. The CDR3 has 12 residues. The germline gives CDR1 LGHDT, CDR2 YNNKEL (reference sequence). V was pared by 1 base and J by 4 bases, with 4 bases between. The CDR3 sequence is CASSQVAETQYF. In nucleotides, the CDR3 is TGTGCCAGCAGCCAAGTGGCAGAGACCCAGTACTTC.

The rearrangement uses TRBV5-4 and TRBJ1-1; TRBD1 might be the D (6 bases). This CDR3 is 14 amino acids long. In germline, CDR1 is SGHNT, CDR2 YYREEE (reference sequence). The ends were cut back, 7 bases at V and 7 bases at J, with 20 bases in the middle. This CDR3 reads CASQTGPGGLEAFF. The DNA of the CDR3 is TGTGCCAGCCAGACAGGTCCGGGGGGCCTTGAAGCTTTCTTT.

The sample holds a few counts of this clonotype. The chain employs TRBV6-2 or TRBV6-3 and TRBJ2-1; the D gene is possibly TRBD2 (6 bases). V lost 2 bases and J 4 bases, leaving 9 bases between the germline ends. This CDR3 comprises 14 residues. Germline V lookup: CDR1 MNHEY, CDR2 SVGEGT. The CDR3 nucleotides read TGTGCCAGCAGTTACACGGGACTTTACAATGAGCAGTTCTTC. Translated, it gives CASSYTGLYNEQFF.